The 2 T cell receptor beta chains in this list originate from one sample, sequenced in a study of blood T cell repertoires in COVID-19. This table comes from immunoSEQ multiplex PCR, and its TCRdb copy is limited to in-frame clones, with some not included. The repertoire consists of 40,000 or so clones, with 60% to 80% occurring once and the leading ten covering about 26%. The sequencing input was peripheral blood. These TCRs come from a woman in her 70s with acute or convalescent COVID-19.

The V gene is TRBV25-1, the J gene TRBJ1-3; D not resolved. The V end lost 1 base, the J end lost 4 bases, and 8 bases lay between the germline ends. The germline gives CDR1 MGHDK, CDR2 SYGVNS. This CDR3 is 14 amino acids long. The CDR3 nucleotides are TGTGCCAGCAGTGAATCACCGACAGGAAACACCATATATTTT. Translating it yields CASSESPTGNTIYF.

This chain connects TRBV19 to TRBJ2-7; 9 bases line up with TRBD1. The CDR3 is made up of 15 amino acids. V lost 0 bases and J lost 4; bases outside the gene matches: 4. Germline CDR1 and CDR2: LNHDA and SQIVND (reference sequence). The CDR3 sequence: CASSIDGQGLYEQYF. The CDR3, as DNA: TGTGCCAGTAGTATAGATGGACAGGGGCTGTACGAGCAGTACTTC.